This is a list of T cell receptor beta chains from one sample in a study of post-analysis software for immune sequencing data. TCRdb independently ran MiXCR on the PCR reads; one entry per CDR3 protein. The top ten hold nearly 3.5% of the sample, which has about 190,000 distinct CDR3 sequences, about 30% seen once. The material sequenced was blood. The receptor set was obtained from a girl aged 2-17 years with multiple sclerosis. The CDR3 runs from the conserved cysteine through the conserved F or W. A D gene is named only where the DNA matches it firmly. Rows give clone size only sometimes, using once, few, many, or a class for an expanded clone.

j_call d_call v_call clone_size cdr3_aa cdr3_nt
TRBJ1-1 NA TRBV28 few CASSLAGEDNTEAFF TGTGCCAGCAGTTTAGCAGGGGAGGATAATACTGAAGCTTTCTTT
TRBJ2-5 NA TRBV2 NA CASSEAGQQETQYF TGTGCCAGCAGTGAAGCGGGCCAACAAGAGACCCAGTACTTC
TRBJ1-1 NA TRBV28 NA CASRPKVGAGSEAFF TGTGCCAGCAGGCCTAAGGTCGGGGCGGGGAGTGAAGCTTTCTTT
TRBJ1-5 NA TRBV6-6 few CASSPGQRSQAQHF TGTGCCAGCAGTCCGGGACAAAGGAGTCAAGCCCAGCATTTT
TRBJ2-4 NA TRBV5-1 NA CASSLFRDKNIQYF TGCGCCAGCAGCTTGTTCCGGGATAAAAACATTCAGTACTTC
TRBJ2-7 NA TRBV4-1 many CASSRTRQYEQYF TGCGCCAGCAGCCGGACCAGGCAATACGAGCAGTACTTC
TRBJ2-7 NA TRBV7-8 NA CASSFQRETRYF TGTGCCAGCAGCTTTCAAAGGGAGACCCGGTACTTC
TRBJ1-2 NA TRBV7-9 many CASSSTEIYGYTF TGTGCCAGCAGCTCGACCGAAATCTATGGCTACACCTTC
TRBJ2-7 TRBD1 TRBV12-3/TRBV12-4 few CASKLTGTGDEQYF TGTGCCAGCAAATTGACCGGGACAGGGGACGAGCAGTACTTC
TRBJ2-6 NA TRBV2 NA CASSEAIRAGTNVLTF TGTGCCAGCAGTGAAGCGATCAGGGCTGGGACCAACGTCCTGACTTTC
TRBJ2-1 NA TRBV20-1 NA CSASRSEGSSYNEQFF TGCAGTGCTAGTAGATCGGAGGGATCGTCCTACAATGAGCAGTTCTTC
TRBJ1-6 TRBD1 TRBV27 NA CASSPGTAYNSPLHF TGTGCCAGCAGTCCCGGGACAGCCTATAATTCACCCCTCCACTTT
TRBJ2-7 TRBD1 TRBV5-1 few CASSPGTGNEQYF TGCGCCAGCAGCCCCGGGACAGGGAATGAGCAGTACTTC
TRBJ1-5 NA TRBV20-1 many CSARDRASGQPQHF TGCAGTGCTAGAGACAGGGCGTCGGGACAGCCCCAGCATTTT
TRBJ1-4 TRBD1 TRBV5-1 few CASSWRGQGNEKLFF TGCGCCAGCAGCTGGAGGGGACAGGGGAATGAAAAACTGTTTTTT
TRBJ2-1 NA TRBV7-2 few CASSLGAAASYNEQFF TGTGCCAGCAGCTTAGGGGCGGCAGCCTCCTACAATGAGCAGTTCTTC
TRBJ1-4 NA TRBV29-1 many CSVYPRGGNEKLFF TGCAGCGTCTACCCTAGGGGGGGTAATGAAAAACTGTTTTTT
TRBJ1-4 NA TRBV24-1 NA CATSDFSGGEEKLFF TGTGCCACCAGTGATTTTTCCGGGGGCGAGGAAAAACTGTTTTTT
TRBJ1-5 NA TRBV12-3/TRBV12-4 NA CACSLLNQPQHF TGTGCCTGCAGTTTATTGAATCAGCCCCAGCATTTT
TRBJ2-4 NA TRBV7-8 few CASSSQGAIQYF TGTGCCAGCAGCAGCCAAGGGGCCATTCAGTACTTC
TRBJ2-1 TRBD2 TRBV7-3 NA CASSLGTSGLSSYNEQFF TGTGCCAGCAGCTTAGGGACTAGCGGCCTAAGCTCCTACAATGAGCAGTTCTTC
TRBJ2-6 NA TRBV27 NA CASSWGGANVLTF TGTGCCAGCAGTTGGGGAGGGGCCAACGTCCTGACTTTC
TRBJ2-5 NA TRBV14 NA CASSQDTGQYVPAKETQYF TGTGCCAGCAGCCAAGATACCGGACAGTATGTCCCGGCAAAGGAGACCCAGTACTTC
TRBJ1-1 NA TRBV6-6 NA CASGPGGYAEAFF TGTGCCTCGGGCCCGGGGGGTTATGCTGAAGCTTTCTTT
TRBJ2-7 NA TRBV20-1 many CSARDSGGQRYEQYF TGCAGTGCTAGAGATTCCGGTGGACAGCGCTACGAGCAGTACTTC